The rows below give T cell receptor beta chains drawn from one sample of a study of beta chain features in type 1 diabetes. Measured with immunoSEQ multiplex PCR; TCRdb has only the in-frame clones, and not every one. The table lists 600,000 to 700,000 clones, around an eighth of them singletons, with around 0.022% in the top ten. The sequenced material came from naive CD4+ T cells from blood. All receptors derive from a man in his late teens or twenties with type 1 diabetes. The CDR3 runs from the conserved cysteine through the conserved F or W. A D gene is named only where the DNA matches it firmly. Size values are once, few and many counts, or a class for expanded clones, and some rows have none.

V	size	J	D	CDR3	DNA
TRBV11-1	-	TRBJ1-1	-	CASSPTTQELGAFF	TGTGCCAGCAGCCCTACGACACAGGAGCTTGGAGCTTTCTTT
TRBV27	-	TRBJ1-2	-	CASSPRVNYGYTF	TGTGCCAGCAGTCCCAGGGTTAACTATGGCTACACCTTC
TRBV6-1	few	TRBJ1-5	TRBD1	CASSGTRTGGQPQHF	TGTGCCAGCAGTGGGACTAGGACAGGGGGTCAGCCCCAGCATTTT
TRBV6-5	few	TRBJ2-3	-	CASSYSEVGWDTQYF	TGTGCCAGCAGTTACTCGGAGGTTGGCTGGGATACGCAGTATTTT
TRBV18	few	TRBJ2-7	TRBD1	CASSPPGQNYEQYF	TGTGCCAGCTCACCACCGGGACAGAACTACGAGCAGTACTTC
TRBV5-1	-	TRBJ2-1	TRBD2	CASSLAPASGGAFNEQFF	TGCGCCAGCAGCTTGGCACCGGCTAGCGGGGGGGCCTTCAATGAGCAGTTCTTC
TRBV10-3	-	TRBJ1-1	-	CAISDLAQGNTEAFF	TGTGCCATCAGTGACCTCGCCCAGGGGAACACTGAAGCTTTCTTT
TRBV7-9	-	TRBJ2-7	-	CASSPRYRENNEQYF	TGTGCCAGCAGCCCCCGCTATAGGGAAAACAACGAGCAGTACTTC
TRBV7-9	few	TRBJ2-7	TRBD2	CASTETSGDVSYEQYF	TGTGCCAGCACCGAAACTAGCGGGGACGTCTCCTACGAGCAGTACTTC
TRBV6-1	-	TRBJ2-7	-	CASYKDRFSYEQYF	TGTGCCAGCTATAAGGACAGATTCTCCTACGAGCAGTACTTC
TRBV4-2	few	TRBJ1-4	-	CASSEGSGREKLFF	TGTGCCAGCAGTGAAGGGAGTGGCCGCGAAAAACTGTTTTTT
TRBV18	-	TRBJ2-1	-	CASSPQVDNEQFF	TGTGCCAGCTCACCCCAGGTGGACAATGAGCAGTTCTTC
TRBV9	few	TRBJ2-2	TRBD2	CASSVAGLVASTGELFF	TGTGCCAGCAGCGTAGCCGGACTAGTGGCCAGCACCGGGGAGCTGTTTTTT
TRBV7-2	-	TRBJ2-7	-	CASSLDQAYSYEQYF	TGTGCCAGCAGCTTAGATCAGGCCTACTCCTACGAGCAGTACTTC
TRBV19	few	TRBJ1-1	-	CASSMGAWDTEAFF	TGTGCCAGTAGTATGGGGGCCTGGGACACTGAAGCTTTCTTT
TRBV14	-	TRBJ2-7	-	CASSHRGHPYEQYF	TGTGCCAGCAGCCACCGTGGGCACCCGTACGAGCAGTACTTC
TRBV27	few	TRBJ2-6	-	CASSPLMWVNFVLTF	TGTGCCAGCAGTCCCTTAATGTGGGTTAATTTCGTCCTGACTTTC
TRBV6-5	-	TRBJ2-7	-	CASSYSQGLSSYEQYF	TGTGCCAGCAGTTACTCACAGGGCCTTAGCTCCTACGAGCAGTACTTC
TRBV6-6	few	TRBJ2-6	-	CASSYEANVLTF	TGTGCCAGCAGTTATGAGGCCAACGTCCTGACTTTC
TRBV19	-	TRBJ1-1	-	CASSDVPGGPTEAFF	TGTGCCAGTAGTGATGTGCCCGGGGGGCCCACTGAAGCTTTCTTT
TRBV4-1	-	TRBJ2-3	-	CASSQDFSVDTQYF	TGCGCCAGCAGCCAAGATTTCAGCGTGGATACGCAGTATTTT
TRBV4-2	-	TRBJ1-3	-	CASSQDTSSGNTIYF	TGTGCCAGCAGCCAAGATACGAGCTCTGGAAACACCATATATTTT
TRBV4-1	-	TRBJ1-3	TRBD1	CASSQVGGFFGNTIYF	TGCGCCAGCAGCCAAGTAGGGGGCTTCTTCGGGAACACCATATATTTT
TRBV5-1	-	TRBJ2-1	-	CASSLAGSYNEQFF	TGCGCCAGCAGCTTGGCAGGATCCTACAATGAGCAGTTCTTC
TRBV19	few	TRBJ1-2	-	CASTSYWISYGYTF	TGTGCCAGTACCTCATATTGGATCTCCTATGGCTACACCTTC
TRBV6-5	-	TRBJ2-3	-	CASKVVLSTDTQYF	TGTGCCAGCAAGGTCGTTCTTAGCACAGATACGCAGTATTTT
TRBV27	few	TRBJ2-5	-	CASSPRGLGETQYF	TGTGCCAGCAGTCCCCGGGGGCTCGGGGAGACCCAGTACTTC
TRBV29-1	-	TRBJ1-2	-	CSVDRQGNYGYTF	TGCAGCGTTGACAGGCAGGGAAATTATGGCTACACCTTC
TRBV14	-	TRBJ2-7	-	CASSQDRDIYEQYF	TGTGCCAGCAGCCAAGATAGGGACATATACGAGCAGTACTTC
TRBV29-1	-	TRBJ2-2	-	CSGGGHTGELFF	TGCAGCGGCGGAGGGCATACCGGGGAGCTGTTTTTT
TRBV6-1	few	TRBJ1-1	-	CASSRTTLNTEAFF	TGTGCCAGCAGTCGCACGACACTGAACACTGAAGCTTTCTTT
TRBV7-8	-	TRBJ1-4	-	CASSGGGEKLFF	TGTGCCAGCAGCGGGGGCGGTGAAAAACTGTTTTTT
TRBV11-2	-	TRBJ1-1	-	CASSLEEWGLRAFF	TGTGCCAGCAGCTTAGAGGAATGGGGTTTGAGAGCTTTCTTT
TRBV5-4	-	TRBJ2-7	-	CASREGGEQYF	TGTGCCAGCCGCGAAGGGGGCGAGCAGTACTTC
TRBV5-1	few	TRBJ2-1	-	CASSLGGEQFF	TGCGCCAGCAGCTTGGGTGGTGAGCAGTTCTTC
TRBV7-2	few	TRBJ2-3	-	CASSSPAVGTDTQYF	TGTGCCAGCAGCTCCCCTGCGGTGGGAACAGATACGCAGTATTTT
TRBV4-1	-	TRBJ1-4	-	CASSLFSGGGEKLFF	TGCGCCAGCAGCCTCTTCTCCGGGGGCGGTGAAAAACTGTTTTTT
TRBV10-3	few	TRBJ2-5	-	CAISAPDSTYQETQYF	TGTGCCATCAGTGCCCCGGACAGCACTTACCAAGAGACCCAGTACTTC
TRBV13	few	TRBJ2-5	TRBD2	CASSPAEAGGGRTQYF	TGTGCCAGCAGCCCAGCGGAAGCGGGGGGCGGGCGGACCCAGTACTTC
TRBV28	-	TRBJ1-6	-	CASSAGRGDSPLHF	TGTGCCAGCAGTGCTGGGAGGGGTGATTCACCCCTCCACTTT
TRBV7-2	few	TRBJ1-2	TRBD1	CASARGQGSYGYTF	TGTGCCAGCGCCAGAGGACAGGGGAGCTATGGCTACACCTTC
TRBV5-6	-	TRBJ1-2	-	CASSPGRGYGYTF	TGTGCCAGCAGCCCCGGGAGGGGCTATGGCTACACCTTC
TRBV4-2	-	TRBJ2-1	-	CASSQVRAGDPSYNEQFF	TGTGCCAGCAGCCAAGTTCGAGCGGGCGACCCCTCCTACAATGAGCAGTTCTTC
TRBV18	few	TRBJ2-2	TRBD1	CASSTGQGNTGELFF	TGTGCCAGCTCAACGGGACAGGGGAACACCGGGGAGCTGTTTTTT
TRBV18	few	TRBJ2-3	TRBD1	CASSPGTGRTDTQYF	TGTGCCAGCTCACCAGGGACAGGGAGAACAGATACGCAGTATTTT
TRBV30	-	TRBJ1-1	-	CAWSVQKGLAEAFF	TGTGCCTGGAGTGTACAAAAGGGTCTGGCTGAAGCTTTCTTT
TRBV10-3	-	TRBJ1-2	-	CAISENLNYGYTF	TGTGCCATCAGTGAGAACTTAAACTATGGCTACACCTTC
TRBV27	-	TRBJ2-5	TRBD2	CASSFSPSLAAQETQYF	TGTGCCAGCAGTTTTTCCCCAAGTCTAGCGGCCCAAGAGACCCAGTACTTC
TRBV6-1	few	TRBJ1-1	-	CASTLTGNTEAFF	TGTGCCAGCACCCTTACAGGGAACACTGAAGCTTTCTTT
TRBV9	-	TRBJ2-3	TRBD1	CASSVATRGTGPDTQYF	TGTGCCAGCAGCGTAGCTACGAGGGGGACAGGGCCAGATACGCAGTATTTT
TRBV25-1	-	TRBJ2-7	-	CASSDSVRGPYEQYF	TGTGCCAGCAGTGATTCCGTGCGGGGGCCCTACGAGCAGTACTTC